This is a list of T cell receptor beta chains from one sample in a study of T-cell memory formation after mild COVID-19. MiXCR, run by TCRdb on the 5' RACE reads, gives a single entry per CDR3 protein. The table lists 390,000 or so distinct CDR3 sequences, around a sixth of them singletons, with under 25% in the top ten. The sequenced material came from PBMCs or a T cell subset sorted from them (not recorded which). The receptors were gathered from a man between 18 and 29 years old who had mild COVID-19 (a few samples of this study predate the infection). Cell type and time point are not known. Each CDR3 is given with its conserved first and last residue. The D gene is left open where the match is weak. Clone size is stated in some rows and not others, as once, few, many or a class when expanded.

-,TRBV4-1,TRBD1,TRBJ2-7,CASSLGTGATYEQYF,TGCGCCAGCAGCTTGGGGACAGGCGCTACCTACGAGCAGTACTTC
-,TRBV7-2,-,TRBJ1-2,CASGVPGTVIPYTF,TGTGCCAGCGGTGTCCCAGGGACGGTTATTCCCTACACCTTC
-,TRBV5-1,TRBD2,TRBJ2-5,CASSGGLAGGETQYF,TGCGCCAGCAGCGGGGGACTAGCGGGGGGTGAGACCCAGTACTTC
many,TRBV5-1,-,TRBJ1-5,CASSLEGSNQPQHF,TGCGCCAGCAGCTTGGAAGGCAGCAATCAGCCCCAGCATTTT
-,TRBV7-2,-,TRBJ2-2,CASSSSLGGELFF,TGTGCCAGCAGCTCAAGCTTGGGCGGGGAGCTGTTTTTT
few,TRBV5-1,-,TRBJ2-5,CASSLDRQSETQYF,TGCGCCAGCAGCTTGGATCGCCAGTCAGAGACCCAGTACTTC
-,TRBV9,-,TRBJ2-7,CASSVGGGSIYEQYF,TGTGCCAGCAGCGTAGGAGGGGGAAGCATCTACGAGCAGTACTTC
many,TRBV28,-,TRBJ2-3,CASSDTDTQYF,TGTGCCAGCAGTGACACAGATACGCAGTATTTT
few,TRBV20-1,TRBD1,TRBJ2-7,CSGRRDRGYEQYF,TGCAGTGGTCGGCGGGACAGGGGCTACGAGCAGTACTTC
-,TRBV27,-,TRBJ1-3,CASSSPGTGGNTIYF,TGTGCCAGCAGTTCACCCGGGACTGGGGGAAACACCATATATTTT
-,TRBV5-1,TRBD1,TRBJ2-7,CASSFTGAPYEQYF,TGCGCCAGCAGCTTCACAGGGGCCCCCTACGAGCAGTACTTC
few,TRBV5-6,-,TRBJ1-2,CASRGWTASGYTF,TGTGCCAGCAGGGGATGGACGGCGAGCGGCTACACCTTC
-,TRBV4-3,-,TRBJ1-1,CASSQGGRGTEAFF,TGCGCCAGCAGCCAAGGGGGACGGGGGACTGAAGCTTTCTTT
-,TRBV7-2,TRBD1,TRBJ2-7,CASSLTRQGGRSYEQYF,TGTGCCAGCAGCTTAACGAGACAGGGTGGTAGGTCCTACGAGCAGTACTTC